Sequencing of this TCR beta chain was carried out in a study of T cell responses to AZD1222 COVID-19 vaccine (dated by TCRdb to about 2021). Notes on the research overall: TCR sequencing was performed for roughly 250 trial participants, of whom 200 to 220 were given two doses of AZD1222 and some 26 were given two doses of MenACWY control vaccine. Trial participants were enrolled by age into 18-55, 56-69 and 70-plus year subgroups, with about 150, 28 and 57 TCR-sequenced participants respectively. Findings and caveats that apply to the study as a whole: Epitopes outside the regions mutated in the B.1.351 and B.1.1.7 variants were reportedly recognized by nearly half of the unique spike-specific TCRs. Only six AZD1222 recipients were SARS-CoV-2 seropositive at baseline, limiting conclusions about previously exposed vaccinees. Most participants were white British and females outnumbered males, and the authors suggested that clonal diversity may have been underestimated. The 56-69-year group was small, and its depth increase did not reach significance, likely because of low power. CD4 TCRs associated with the vaccine covered the entire spike protein, and the dominant responses were in regions 160-218 and 743-854. No day 14 peak-response samples were available, so repertoires were characterized only after the peak T cell response. After two AZD1222 doses, spike-specific TCR breadth and depth were significantly higher than at day 0 and than in MenACWY recipients.

Details on this clone: This clone's antigen is unknown. No clone much larger than this one lies a single base away; base qualities are absent.

The sample's time point label is to be understood as: about 28 days (+/-7) after the second vaccine dose. AZD1222 recipients given second doses at about 4 weeks or at about 12 weeks were pooled, since spike-specific TCR depth and breadth were not found to differ between the two schedules. Samples from vaccinated people were obtained from the UK trials COV001 and COV002, which included a single-blind randomized controlled phase 2/3 trial of AZD1222 (ChAdOx1 nCoV-19) in healthy adults. For TCRbeta chain sequencing, PBMC samples from trial participants were taken at day 0 and at day 28 after the second dose. The germline V gene gives CDR1 as SNHLY and CDR2 as FYNNEI. Trimming removed 4 bases from V and 1 base from J, leaving 13 bases between the germline ends. From the cysteine through the phenylalanine, the CDR3 covers 15 amino acids. Of all the DNA, just the CDR3 is kept, 45 bases in frame from base 1.

The CDR3 regions of human TCRbeta chains were analyzed by immunosequencing. Processing in the source paper ran as follows. TCRs in the repertoires were compared against a reference library of SARS-CoV-2-specific TCRs that had been generated with the MIRA antigen-specificity platform. Breadth was defined as the fraction of unique TCRs that were SARS-CoV-2-associated, and depth was defined as the fraction of total T cells that were SARS-CoV-2-associated. Using the MIRA data, each spike-specific TCR was assigned both to the spike region to which the TCR was reactive and to a CD4 or CD8 class. Log10-transformed breadth and depth values were compared by one-way ANOVA with Sidak's multiple comparisons tests. TCRdb re-hosts the immuneACCESS table, in-frame sequences only. Its copies lack some clones; in the studies checked, an unresolved V gene accounts for under half of them, and the cause for the rest is not known. V and J calls and clone size are as listed in that table; D and trimming were resolved from the DNA. Across this sample there are about 77,000 clones, with more than 85% seen only once. 4.7% of the sample is in the top ten clones.

The starting material was peripheral blood, obtained 28 days after the second AZD1222 dose. The chain uses TRBV2 and TRBJ1-1, with no confidently assigned D gene. The TCR was taken from an adult who received the AZD1222 COVID-19 vaccine. The sequenced DNA: TGTGCCAGCAGTGCCGAGACCGGCAGGAACACTGAAGCTTTCTTT. It translates to CASSAETGRNTEAFF.